The 19 T cell receptor beta chains listed next were all sequenced from one sample in a study of OX40 agonist ivuxolimab in advanced cancers. The protocol was immunoSEQ multiplex PCR, while the TCRdb copy is restricted to in-frame clones and leaves out a portion. The table shows roughly 30,000 clones, with 80% to 85% occurring only once. The specimen comprised CD4+ or CD8+ T cells sorted from blood, sampled in a trial of the OX40 agonist ivuxolimab. The receptors were sampled from an adult with an advanced solid tumor such as melanoma, head and neck, liver or kidney cancer.

The chain carries TRBV5-6 and TRBJ2-5, with D maybe TRBD1 (6 bases). Germline V CDR1 and CDR2: SGHDT, YYEEEE. CDR3 length: 14 amino acids. V lost 0 bases and J 8 bases, leaving 14 bases between the germline ends. This chain's CDR3 is CASSLALSRGTQYF. The CDR3 DNA reads as TGTGCCAGCAGCTTGGCCTTGTCCAGGGGTACCCAGTACTTC.

This clone showed up just a few times. The J gene is TRBJ1-6, the V gene TRBV10-3; no clear D gene. CDR3 length equals 14 residues. Trimming cost V 3 bases and J 7 bases, with 10 bases left between them. The germline CDR1 and CDR2 sequences are ENHRY and SYGVKD. In DNA, the CDR3 is TGTGCCATCAGTGAATCGGAGGAGAATTCACCCCTCCACTTT. Residues: CAISESEENSPLHF.

The CDR3: CASSVDGSLGYEQYF. The CDR3 DNA follows: TGTGCCAGCAGCGTGGACGGGAGCTTAGGCTACGAGCAGTACTTC. The chain has TRBV9 and TRBJ2-7, with D possibly matching TRBD2 (6 bases). The V and J ends lost 2 bases and 3 bases respectively, with 15 bases between them. The CDR3 consists of 15 residues. Germline CDR1 SGDLS, CDR2 YYNGEE.

This clone was seen only once. The rearrangement uses TRBV29-1 and TRBJ1-2; D is unresolved. The CDR3 has 22 amino acids. The ends were cut back, 5 bases at V and 4 bases at J, with 41 bases in the middle. Germline-derived CDR1 and CDR2 are SQVTM and ANQGSEA. For the CDR3, the DNA is TGCAGCGTTCCCGGCCAGGAGGCCCCCCCGCTAGTCCCGGCTGCCCTCTCCTATGGCTACACCTTC. It translates to CSVPGQEAPPLVPAALSYGYTF.

The rearrangement uses TRBV2 and TRBJ2-5, with D possibly matching TRBD1 (5 bases). The CDR3 contains 14 residues. The germline V gene encodes CDR1 SNHLY and CDR2 FYNNEI. Trimming removed 1 base from V and 5 bases from J, with 11 bases in between. As DNA, the CDR3 is TGTGCCAGCAGTGAAGTGCAGGGTCCGGAGACCCAGTACTTC. Protein: CASSEVQGPETQYF.

The chain employs TRBV4-2 and TRBJ2-7; the D gene could be TRBD1 or TRBD2 (5 bases each). The V and J ends lost 0 bases and 2 bases respectively, with 14 bases between them. The CDR3 has 16 residues. Germline V gene lookup returns CDR1 LGHNA and CDR2 YNFKEQ. The CDR3 nucleotides are TGTGCCAGCAGCCAAGATTGGCCGGGGCCAACCTACGAGCAGTACTTC. As protein: CASSQDWPGPTYEQYF.

The gene calls are TRBV15 and TRBJ2-7; TRBD1 matches 8 bases. Germline V gives CDR1 LNHNV, CDR2 YYDKDF (reference sequence). The V segment lost 4 bases and the J segment 3 bases; nucleotides outside the gene matches: 5. The CDR3 loop spans 14 amino acids. In DNA, the CDR3 is TGTGCCACCAGCATCGACAGGGGCGGCTACGAGCAGTACTTC. As protein: CATSIDRGGYEQYF.

This chain joins TRBV7-9 and TRBJ2-7; D might be TRBD1 (5 bases). CDR1 is SEHNR, CDR2 FQNEAQ, per germline (reference sequence). Trimming pared 0 bases from V and 2 bases from J, leaving 8 bases between. This CDR3 has 14 amino acids. The CDR3 loop is CASSLAGPTYEQYF. The CDR3 bases are TGTGCCAGCAGCTTAGCGGGGCCGACCTACGAGCAGTACTTC.

Only a few counts were recorded for this clone. This chain joins TRBV28 and TRBJ2-2; 10 nucleotides line up with TRBD1. CDR3 size: 19 residues. V gave up 7 bases and J gave up 5 bases; unmatched junction bases: 19. CDR1 MDHEN and CDR2 SYDVKM come from the germline V gene. CDR3 residues: CASTPGVVWDRGWTGELFF. CDR3 DNA: TGTGCCAGCACCCCGGGGGTGGTCTGGGACAGGGGCTGGACCGGGGAGCTGTTTTTT.

This chain joins TRBV7-9 and TRBJ1-1, with D possibly matching TRBD1 (6 bases). Germline CDR1 SEHNR, CDR2 FQNEAQ (reference sequence). The germline V and J ends were trimmed by 4 bases and 0 bases, with 9 bases remaining between them. This CDR3 has 14 amino acids. The CDR3 nucleotides are TGTGCCAGCAGCTCCACAGGGCTGAACACTGAAGCTTTCTTT. Residues: CASSSTGLNTEAFF. Variable domain in full (rest from reference TRBV7-9 and TRBJ1-1): DTGVSQNPRHKITKRGQNVTFRCDPISEHNRLYWYRQTLGQGPEFLTYFQNEAQLEKSRLLSDRFSAERPKGSFSTLEIQRTEQGDSAMYLCASSSTGLNTEAFFGQGTRLTVV.

This chain uses TRBV27 with TRBJ2-3; 11 positions match TRBD2. There are 15 residues in the CDR3. The trim removed 6 bases at V and 4 bases at J, leaving 6 bases unmatched. Germline-derived CDR1 and CDR2 are MNHEY and SMNVEV (reference sequence). This CDR3 is CASRLLAGAADTQYF. DNA for the CDR3: TGTGCCAGCAGACTACTAGCGGGAGCAGCAGATACGCAGTATTTT.

The chain uses TRBV14 and TRBJ1-1; a weak D match, TRBD1 (5 bases). CDR1 and CDR2 from the germline V gene are SGHDN and FVKESK. The CDR3 sequence is 18 residues long. V gave up 0 bases and J gave up 3 bases, with 20 bases separating them. For the CDR3, the DNA is TGTGCCAGCAGCCAAGAAAGGGGCCGGGTTACGACTGACACTGAAGCTTTCTTT. This encodes CASSQERGRVTTDTEAFF.

The CDR3: CASSLRQGEGNQPQHF. CDR3 coding DNA: TGTGCCAGCAGCTTGAGGCAGGGGGAGGGCAATCAGCCCCAGCATTTT. V and J are TRBV5-5 and TRBJ1-5; TRBD1 aligns across 7 bases. CDR1 SGHKS and CDR2 YYEKEE come from the germline V gene (reference sequence). The J segment lost 2 bases and the V segment lost 1 base, leaving 6 bases of the junction unmatched. The CDR3 is made up of 16 amino acids.

The chain has TRBV30 and TRBJ1-5, with a weak D call TRBD1 (6 bases). The CDR3 spans 15 residues. The V gene lost 2 bases and the J gene lost 7 bases, with 18 bases spanning the gap. Germline V CDR1 and CDR2: GTSNPN, SVGIG (reference sequence). The CDR3 DNA reads as TGTGCCTGGAGTACATCGGGGGCGGGAGGGCAGCCCCAGCATTTT. Translating it yields CAWSTSGAGGQPQHF.

The chain's CDR3 is CASSITGTGDETQYF. The DNA for the CDR3 is TGTGCCAGCAGCATAACCGGGACAGGGGATGAGACCCAGTACTTC. This chain uses TRBV5-4 with TRBJ2-5, with 10 bases fitting TRBD1. V trimming: 4 bases; J trimming: 5 bases; junction bases outside the gene matches: 8. The CDR3 consists of 15 residues. The V gene's germline CDR1 is SGHNT and CDR2 YYREEE (reference sequence).

The CDR3: CAWSGSDNEQFF. In nucleotides, the CDR3 is TGTGCCTGGAGTGGGTCTGACAATGAGCAGTTCTTC. The chain uses TRBV30 and TRBJ2-1; D remains unclear. Germline V gene sequence: CDR1 GTSNPN, CDR2 SVGIG (reference sequence). This CDR3 comprises 12 residues. V was clipped by 1 base and J by 5 bases, with 6 bases between them.

This rearrangement joins TRBV19 to TRBJ1-5, with a possible D match to TRBD1 (5 bases). This CDR3 contains 13 residues. V was cut by 7 bases and J by 1 base, with 8 bases left in between. Germline-derived CDR1 and CDR2 are LNHDA and SQIVND (reference sequence). Here the CDR3 reads CASTGRSNQPQHF. CDR3 DNA: TGTGCCAGTACAGGGAGGAGCAATCAGCCCCAGCATTTT.

The chain has TRBV4-3 and TRBJ2-2; no definite D call. Germline V gene lookup returns CDR1 LGHNA and CDR2 YSLEER. The germline V and J ends were trimmed by 1 base and 2 bases, with 11 bases remaining between them. This CDR3 is 16 amino acids long. The CDR3 nucleotides read TGCGCCAGCAGCCAAGGTCCAGAGAAAAACACCGGGGAGCTGTTTTTT. Protein product: CASSQGPEKNTGELFF.

The J gene is TRBJ1-4, the V gene TRBV7-9; TRBD1 might be the D (5 bases). This CDR3 comprises 15 residues. Germline V lookup: CDR1 SEHNR, CDR2 FQNEAQ (reference sequence). V was cut by 7 bases and J by 5 bases, with 17 bases left in between. CDR3 residues: CASTSGRGGNEKLFF. The CDR3 DNA is TGTGCCAGCACCTCGGGGCGTGGGGGGAATGAAAAACTGTTTTTT.